This TCR beta chain derives from a study of tumor-infiltrating lymphocytes in localized non-small cell lung cancer. Study at large: Each patient gave resected tumor and non-adjacent uninvolved lung tissue. Whole-study findings and limits: Different pieces of the same tissue were used for each assay. TCR sequencing covered a subset of patients with enough tissue.

With regard to this clone: The target antigen is unknown.

The data were produced by immunoSEQ multiplex PCR, yet TCRdb's version contains in-frame clones alone and is incomplete. The table has about 12,000 clones, more than 70% seen once. What was sequenced was lung tumor tissue. This TCR was recovered from a human donor with non-small cell lung cancer.

CDR3 bases: TGCAGCGTTGCTGAAAACACTGAAGCTTTCTTT. Translated, it gives CSVAENTEAFF. The chain uses TRBV29-1 and TRBJ1-1, with unresolved D. The germline V and J ends were trimmed by 4 bases and 2 bases, with 5 bases remaining between them. The CDR3 length is 11 residues. Germline V gene lookup returns CDR1 SQVTM and CDR2 ANQGSEA.